Described below is a single TCR beta chain sequence and its context. Profiling relied on immunoSEQ multiplex PCR, and the TCRdb table lists in-frame clones only, not all of them. The repertoire includes tens of thousands of clones, 84% of them detected once, and about a quarter sits in the top ten. This specimen belongs to a study of T cell clonotyping in hematopoietic cell transplantation. As for time point: recipient sample about 28 days before transplant, after cytoreduction. Germline V gene lookup returns CDR1 SGHDN and CDR2 FVKESK. With 0 bases removed from V and 10 bases from J, the gap between germline ends came to 7 bases. The CDR3 has 12 residues.

The chain couples TRBV14 to TRBJ2-1, with no clear D. Sequencing was performed on peripheral blood mononuclear cells, taken before stem cell transplant. The receptor comes from a woman aged 60 to 75 with acute myeloid leukemia. Some clones in this sample may be carry-over from other donors' samples. Written as DNA, the CDR3 is TGTGCCAGCAGCCAAGATATCCGCGAGCAGTTCTTC. Amino acid sequence: CASSQDIREQFF.